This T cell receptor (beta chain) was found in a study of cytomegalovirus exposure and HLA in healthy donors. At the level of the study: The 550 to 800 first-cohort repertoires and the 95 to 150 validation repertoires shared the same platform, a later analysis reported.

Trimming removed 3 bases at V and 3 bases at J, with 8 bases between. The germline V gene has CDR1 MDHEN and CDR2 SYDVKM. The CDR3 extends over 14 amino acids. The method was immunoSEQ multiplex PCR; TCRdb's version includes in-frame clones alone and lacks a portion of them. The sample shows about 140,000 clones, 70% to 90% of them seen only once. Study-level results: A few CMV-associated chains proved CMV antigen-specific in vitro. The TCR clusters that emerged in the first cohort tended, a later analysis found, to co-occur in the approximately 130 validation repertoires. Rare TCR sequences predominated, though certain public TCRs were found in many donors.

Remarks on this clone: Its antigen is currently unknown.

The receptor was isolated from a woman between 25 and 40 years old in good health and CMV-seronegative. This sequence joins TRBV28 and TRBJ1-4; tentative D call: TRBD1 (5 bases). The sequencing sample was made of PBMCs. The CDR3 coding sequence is TGTGCCAGCAGTTTTCCACAGGCTAATGAAAAACTGTTTTTT. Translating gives CASSFPQANEKLFF.